This T cell receptor beta chain was sequenced for a study of blood T cell repertoires in COVID-19. The CDR3 has 16 residues. Trimming took 5 bases from V and 2 from J, leaving 16 bases between them. CDR1 LNHDA and CDR2 SQIVND come from the germline V gene (reference sequence). Clones were sequenced by immunoSEQ multiplex PCR, and TCRdb holds only the in-frame ones, with some missing. The sample carries under 150,000 clones, 90% recorded once. The chain is built from TRBV19 and TRBJ1-5; weak D call: TRBD1 (6 bases). The sequenced material came from peripheral blood. The receptor comes from a human donor with active COVID-19. The donor label of this sample is uncertain. In DNA, the CDR3 is TGTGCCAGTAGTCCCAACCGGGGGGCCGGCAATCAGCCCCAGCATTTT. This codes for CASSPNRGAGNQPQHF.